The following is a T cell receptor beta chain sequence with its context. The antigen is not known. The PCR was carried out with 60 Vbeta primers and 13 Jbeta primers. Assay: immunoSEQ multiplex PCR; the TCRdb copy retains only in-frame clones and omits some. The data contain around 85,000 clones, about 80% of them singletons. This sample was included in a study of cytomegalovirus exposure and HLA in healthy donors. Study as a whole: Some 200 million T cells yielded 110 million or so unique TCR beta sequences in earlier analysis. Study results and caveats: Follow-up analysis later connected one missense variant in DCLRE1C with trimming of TCR beta V- and J-genes.

The CDR3 totals 14 residues. V was trimmed by 5 bases and J by 1 base, leaving 11 bases between them. Germline lookup yields CDR1 PRHDT and CDR2 FYEKMQ (reference sequence). This TCR came from a man aged 45-65 years in good health and CMV-seropositive. V is TRBV13 and J is TRBJ2-5; D is undetermined. Source material: PBMCs. The CDR3 DNA reads TGTGCCAGCAGCACACGACAAGCCCAAGAGACCCAGTACTTC. Its translation is CASSTRQAQETQYF.